This entry lists 7 T cell receptor beta chains sequenced from one sample in a study of T-cell reconstitution after alpha-beta-depleted transplantation in children. Using unique molecular identifiers, the investigators prepared the TCRbeta library. TCRdb reanalysed the PCR reads using MiXCR and keeps one entry per CDR3 protein. Among about 98,000 distinct CDR3 sequences, 23% were seen once, and the ten largest hold 20% to 25%. The starting material was PBMCs, obtained before TCRalphabeta/CD19-depleted stem cell transplant. The receptors come from a boy aged 2 to 9 with acute lymphoblastic leukemia, due to receive a stem cell transplant.

This CDR3 reads CSARAGSSTDTQYF. The DNA of the CDR3 is TGCAGTGCTAGGGCAGGGTCGAGCACAGATACGCAGTATTTT. The chain employs TRBV20-1 and TRBJ2-3; maybe TRBD1 (5 bases). V dropped 3 bases and J dropped 0 bases, with 10 bases sitting between them. This CDR3 is built from 14 residues. The germline V gene has CDR1 DFQATT and CDR2 SNEGSKA (reference sequence).

The rearrangement joins TRBV7-2 to TRBJ2-5; D is perhaps TRBD1 or TRBD2 (5 bases each). The germline gives CDR1 SGHTA, CDR2 FQGNSA. Between the trimmed V and J ends, which lost 5 bases and 2 bases, there was a span of 12 bases. The CDR3 length is 14 residues. The CDR3 loop reads CASSPDGGQETQYF. CDR3 nucleotides: TGTGCCAGCAGCCCAGATGGGGGTCAAGAGACCCAGTACTTC.

This clonotype was seen many times. V and J are TRBV10-2 and TRBJ2-1, with 8 positions matching TRBD1. The CDR3 has 14 amino acids. J lost 4 bases, V lost 6 bases, and 5 bases had no gene match. Germline assignment: CDR1 WSHSY and CDR2 SAAADI. The DNA of the CDR3 is TGCGCCAGCAGCCTCGGGACAGGTTACAATGAGCAGTTCTTC. It is translated as CASSLGTGYNEQFF.

This clonotype was counted between two and nine times. V gene TRBV20-1 combines with J gene TRBJ2-5, with 9 positions matching TRBD2. This CDR3 comprises 16 residues. The ends lost 3 bases at V and 2 bases at J; junction bases unmatched: 10. Germline CDR1 and CDR2: DFQATT and SNEGSKA (reference sequence). The CDR3 spells CSARFGGRAWQETQYF. In DNA, the CDR3 is TGCAGTGCTAGGTTTGGCGGGAGGGCCTGGCAAGAGACCCAGTACTTC.

The chain combines TRBV6-1 with TRBJ1-5; 8 nucleotides line up with TRBD1. CDR1 MNHNS and CDR2 SASEGT come from the germline V gene. The V segment lost 7 bases and the J segment 0 bases; nucleotides outside the gene matches: 5. The CDR3 is 15 residues long. CDR3 DNA: TGTGCCAGCACCAAAGACAGGGGTAGCAATCAGCCCCAGCATTTT. Its translation is CASTKDRGSNQPQHF.

This clonotype was detected only a few times. The CDR3, as DNA: TGTGCCAGCAGTCTTGGACTAGCGGAGGGGAGACGCACAGATACGCAGTATTTT. This gives the protein CASSLGLAEGRRTDTQYF. J is TRBJ2-3 and V is TRBV11-1, with 10 nucleotides matching TRBD2. Per the germline V gene, CDR1 is SGHAT and CDR2 is FQDESV (reference sequence). The CDR3 totals 18 residues. With 6 bases clipped from V and 1 base from J, the junction kept 13 bases outside the gene matches.

V usage is TRBV29-1 and J usage is TRBJ1-4; 7 bases map to TRBD1. After removal of 6 bases from V and 8 bases from J, the junction contained 6 bases not matched to a gene. Germline loops: CDR1 SQVTM, CDR2 ANQGSEA. The CDR3 sequence is 12 residues long. The CDR3 coding sequence is TGCAGCGTACCCGGGACAGCCGAAAAACTGTTTTTT. Translation gives CSVPGTAEKLFF.